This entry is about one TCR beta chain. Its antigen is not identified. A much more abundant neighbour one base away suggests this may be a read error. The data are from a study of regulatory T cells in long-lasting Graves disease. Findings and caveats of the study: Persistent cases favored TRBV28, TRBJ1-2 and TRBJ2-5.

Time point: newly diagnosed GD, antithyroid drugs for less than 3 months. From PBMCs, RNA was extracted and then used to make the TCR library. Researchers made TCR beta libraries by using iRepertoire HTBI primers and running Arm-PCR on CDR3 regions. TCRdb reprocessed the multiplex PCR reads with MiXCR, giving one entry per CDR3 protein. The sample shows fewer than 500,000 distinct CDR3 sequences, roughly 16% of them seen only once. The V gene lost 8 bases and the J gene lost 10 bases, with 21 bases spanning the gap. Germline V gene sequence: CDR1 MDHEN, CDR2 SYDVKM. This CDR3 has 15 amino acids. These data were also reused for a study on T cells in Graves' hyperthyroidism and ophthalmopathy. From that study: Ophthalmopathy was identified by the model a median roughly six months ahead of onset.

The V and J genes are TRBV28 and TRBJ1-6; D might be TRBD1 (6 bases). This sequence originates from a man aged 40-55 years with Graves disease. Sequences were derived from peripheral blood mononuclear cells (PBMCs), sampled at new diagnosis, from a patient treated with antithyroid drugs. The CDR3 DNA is TGTGCCAGCCGCACAGACCACAGGGATTGGTCACCCCTCCACTTT. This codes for CASRTDHRDWSPLHF. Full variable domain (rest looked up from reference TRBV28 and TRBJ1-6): DVKVTQSSRYLVKRTGEKVFLECVQDMDHENMFWYRQDPGLGLRLIYFSYDVKMKEKGDIPEGYSVSREKKERFSLILESASTNQTSMYLCASRTDHRDWSPLHFGNGTRLTVT.